Following are 12 T cell receptor beta chains from one sample sequenced in a study of cytomegalovirus exposure and HLA in healthy donors (dated by TCRdb to 2016 to 2017). Libraries came from the immunoSEQ multiplex PCR assay. For the multiplex PCR, a mixture combining 60 forward primers for TCR Vbeta segments and 13 reverse primers for TCR Jbeta segments was used. TCRdb's version of the immuneACCESS table is confined to in-frame rearrangements and falls short of the full clone set. An unresolved V gene accounts for under half of the shortfall where checked; the remainder is of unknown origin. The sample includes under 200,000 clones, with 75% to 85% observed a single time. Clones ranked in the top ten supply around 14% of the sample. Sequenced sample: PBMCs. These receptors came from a woman in her 30s in good health and CMV-seropositive.

The chain recombines TRBV7-9 with TRBJ2-5; D is possibly TRBD1 (6 bases). Germline V gene sequence: CDR1 SEHNR, CDR2 FQNEAQ (reference sequence). V shed 5 bases and J shed 1 base, with 11 bases lying between them. This CDR3 region has 14 residues. CDR3 coding DNA: TGTGCCAGCAGCCATGGGACAAGCCAAGAGACCCAGTACTTC. Its translation: CASSHGTSQETQYF.

This chain uses TRBV4-2 with TRBJ1-6, with D perhaps matching TRBD1 (5 bases). The CDR3 sequence is 15 residues long. V lost 0 bases and J 8 bases, leaving 11 bases between the germline ends. CDR1 is LGHNA, CDR2 YNFKEQ, per germline. The CDR3 bases are TGTGCCAGCAGCCAAGATATAGGGGTGGATTCACCCCTCCACTTT. Translated, it gives CASSQDIGVDSPLHF.

The genes are TRBV5-4 and TRBJ1-2; perhaps TRBD1 as D (6 bases). V was clipped by 4 bases and J by 6 bases, with 13 bases between them. Germline assignment: CDR1 SGHNT and CDR2 YYREEE (reference sequence). The CDR3 covers 13 residues. The CDR3, as DNA: TGTGCCAGCAGCAGAACGAGACAGGATGGCTACACCTTC. It encodes CASSRTRQDGYTF.

The chain combines TRBV7-8 with TRBJ2-5; D uncertain. Deletions cut 2 bases from V and 2 bases from J, with 6 bases between. Germline V lookup: CDR1 SGHVS, CDR2 FQNEAQ. The CDR3 has 13 residues. CDR3 residues: CASSLNSQETQYF. CDR3 nucleotides: TGTGCCAGCAGCTTAAACAGTCAAGAGACCCAGTACTTC.

V usage is TRBV18 and J usage is TRBJ1-1; 7 nucleotides line up with TRBD1. Germline CDR1 KGHSH, CDR2 LQKENI. Unmatched junction bases numbered 8, after V lost 6 bases and J lost 4 bases. This CDR3 has 14 residues. The CDR3 loop is CASSPRGQGTEAFF. CDR3 nucleotides: TGTGCCAGCTCGCCGAGGGGGCAAGGCACTGAAGCTTTCTTT.

This clone was picked up a small number of times. The chain recombines TRBV7-3 with TRBJ2-5; weak D call: TRBD2 (6 bases). V lost 3 bases to trimming and J lost 5 bases, with 10 bases between them. The CDR3 spans 13 residues. CDR1 and CDR2 (germline): SGHTA, FQGTGA. CDR3 DNA: TGTGCCAGCAGCTTCGGAGGGGAGGAGACCCAGTACTTC. Its translation is CASSFGGEETQYF. Supplemented by reference TRBV7-3 and TRBJ2-5, the full variable domain reads GAGVSQTPSNKVTEKGKYVELRCDPISGHTALYWYRQSLGQGPEFLIYFQGTGAADDSGLPNDRFFAVRPEGSVSTLKIQRTERGDSAVYLCASSFGGEETQYFGPGTRLLVL.

The chain uses TRBV15 and TRBJ1-5, with D perhaps matching TRBD1 (5 bases). V was pared by 2 bases and J by 9 bases, with 11 bases between. The germline V gene has CDR1 LNHNV and CDR2 YYDKDF (reference sequence). This CDR3 spans 13 amino acids. This chain's CDR3 is CATSRHTTGPQHF. CDR3 sequence (DNA): TGTGCCACCAGCAGACACACCACAGGGCCCCAGCATTTT.

The chain joins TRBV7-9 to TRBJ2-3; tentatively, D is TRBD1 (6 bases). Trimming stripped 6 bases from V and 4 bases from J, with 14 bases between. CDR3 size: 14 residues. The germline gives CDR1 SEHNR, CDR2 FQNEAQ (reference sequence). CDR3 sequence reads: CASSFSTGPDTQYF. The CDR3 DNA sequence: TGTGCCAGCAGTTTTAGTACAGGGCCAGATACGCAGTATTTT.

The chain joins TRBV6-1 to TRBJ2-7; 10 bases are shared with TRBD1. The CDR3 contains 14 residues. CDR1 MNHNS and CDR2 SASEGT come from the germline V gene. Trimming took 7 bases from V and 1 from J; bases not matched to a gene: 4. The CDR3: CASTPGQGSYEQYF. Written as DNA, the CDR3 is TGTGCCAGCACCCCGGGACAGGGGTCCTACGAGCAGTACTTC.

The chain couples TRBV6-5 to TRBJ2-7, with 7 nucleotides matching TRBD1. The CDR3 contains 14 residues. V was pared by 4 bases and J by 3 bases, with 6 bases of the junction left unmatched. Looked up from germline, CDR1 is MNHEY and CDR2 is SVGAGI. The CDR3 DNA follows: TGTGCCAGCAGTTCACGGACAGGAGACTACGAGCAGTACTTC. Translating it yields CASSSRTGDYEQYF.

The chain couples TRBV4-2 to TRBJ2-7, with a possible D match to TRBD1 (7 bases). Trimming took off 0 bases at V and 3 bases at J, with 21 bases between the two ends. The CDR3 totals 18 residues. Germline CDR1 is LGHNA and CDR2 is YNFKEQ. CDR3 in amino acids: CASSQDRRGRDRDYEQYF. Here the CDR3 DNA reads TGTGCCAGCAGCCAAGATAGGAGGGGCCGGGACAGAGACTACGAGCAGTACTTC.

This clone was seen once. This chain connects TRBV21-1 to TRBJ2-2; TRBD2 is taken as the D call from the table, unchecked against the DNA. TRBV21-1 is deemed a pseudogene. CDR3 length: 20 residues. CDR3: CASSKTRGTSGRGSTGELFF. The CDR3 DNA sequence: TGTGCCAGCAGCAAAACCCGCGGGACTAGCGGGAGAGGGAGCACCGGGGAGCTGTTTTTT.